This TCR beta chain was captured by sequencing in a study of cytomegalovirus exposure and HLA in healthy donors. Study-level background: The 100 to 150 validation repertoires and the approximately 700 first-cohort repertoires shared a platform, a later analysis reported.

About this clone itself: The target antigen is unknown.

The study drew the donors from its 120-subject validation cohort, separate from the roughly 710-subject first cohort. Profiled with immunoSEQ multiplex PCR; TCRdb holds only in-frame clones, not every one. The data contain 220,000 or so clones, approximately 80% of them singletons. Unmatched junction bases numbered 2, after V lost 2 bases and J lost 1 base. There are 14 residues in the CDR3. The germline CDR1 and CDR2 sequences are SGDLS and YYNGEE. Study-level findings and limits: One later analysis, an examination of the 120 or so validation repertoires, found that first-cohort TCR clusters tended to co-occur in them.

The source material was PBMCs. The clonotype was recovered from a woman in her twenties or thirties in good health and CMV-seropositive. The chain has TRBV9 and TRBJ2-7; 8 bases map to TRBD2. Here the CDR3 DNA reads TGTGCCAGCAGCGTTAGCGGGACGTCCTACGAGCAGTACTTC. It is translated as CASSVSGTSYEQYF.